This record covers a single T cell receptor (beta chain). This clonotype has more than one count but fewer than ten. It has no known antigen specificity. Base qualities are not provided; no much larger clone lies one nucleotide away. Library creation used 5' RACE. The run used an Illumina HiSeq 2500. A second PCR of about 7 to 12 cycles was performed with a sample-barcoded 5' primer and a J-beta primer mix. Each TCR beta cDNA molecule received a unique molecular identifier from a template-switch 5' adaptor carrying 12 random nucleotides. Each sample yielded at least 2.5 million CDR3-containing paired-end reads. The Mint cDNA synthesis kit, primed by a TRBC-specific oligonucleotide, was used to synthesize first-strand cDNA from all RNA. After uracil-DNA glycosylase treatment, a first 18-cycle PCR used universal primers M1SS and BC2_uni_R on all cDNA. The authors processed their data as follows. Each sample was normalized by randomly selecting 1 million high-quality reads, each carrying a distinct molecular identifier. Instead of being binned into consensus sequences, reads that shared molecular identifiers were thrown out. MiTCR, with a Q25 quality threshold and the strictest error-elimination algorithm, was used for CDR3 identification, clonotype clustering and error correction. A nonparametric unseen species model with Euler transformation was used to estimate lower-bound total TCR beta diversity. TCRdb passed the public sequencing reads through fastp at Q25 and MiXCR, retaining productive beta sequences. Merged by CDR3 protein, the rows form single entries marked with the most common genes and DNA. The V and J calls, along with clone size, are taken from TCRdb and not from the paper's own processing. The sample table holds more than 800,000 distinct CDR3 sequences, of which 25% to 30% were seen once. Clones ranked in the top ten supply around 16% of the sample.

The data stem from a study of blood T cells in healthy people across ages (dated by TCRdb to 2013 to 2016). Study-level background: In model experiments, template switching captured roughly one uniquely barcoded TCR beta cDNA molecule for every two T cells. To avoid experimental bias, donors of different ages were randomly spread across the sequencing lanes. Using deep sequencing normalized with unique cDNA molecular identifiers, the study measured how TCR beta repertoire diversity changes with age. Donors were grouped into four age groups: young (average approximately 16 years), middle-aged (about 38), aged (around 62) and long-lived (about 82). Two additional independent replicas of 1 million unique cDNA reads from the same blood draw were analyzed for two donors (one aged 18 to 30 and one aged 80 or older). Paper-wide results and their limitations: Compared with the aged group, the long-lived group had more naive CD4+ T cells, fewer expanded clones and increased TCR diversity, suggesting age selection. The percentage of naive T cells measured by flow cytometry correlated strongly with observed TCR beta diversity. Because profiling used bulk unsorted PBMCs, naive and antigen-experienced compartments could not be compared conclusively. Total diversity estimates from one million sequenced T cells were considered lower bounds and underestimates. Donor CMV infection status was unknown, potentially confounding age-related changes in expanded clonotypes. As age increased, observed TCR beta diversity per million T cells dropped in a roughly linear way, and a significant reduction was already evident by age about 36.

The donors were roughly 39 Caucasian individuals from Russia, aged roughly 6 to 90 years, who were systemically healthy. Roughly 9.5 milliliters of peripheral blood were drawn from each donor into EDTA-treated Vacutainer tubes. Ficoll-Paque density-gradient centrifugation was used to isolate PBMCs, with at least 7 million per sample. Total RNA was extracted from PBMCs with Trizol reagent, with at least 5 micrograms obtained per sample. Naive CD45RAhigh/CD27high T cell percentages were measured by flow cytometry on a PBMC aliquot from every donor. The cysteine opens and the phenylalanine closes a CDR3 of 14 amino acids. The entry retains the CDR3 DNA only, 42 bases that are in frame from base 1. The CDR1 and CDR2 encoded by the germline V gene (reference sequence) are DFQATT and SNEGSKA. V and J lose 4 bases and 0 bases, and a span of 9 bases separates them.

The rearranged chain carries TRBV20-1 and TRBJ1-4, with no confident D gene call. This clonotype was obtained from a woman at least 80 years old in good health. Sequenced: blood. The DNA is TGCAGTGCTACCAGGCAGGCAACTAATGAAAAACTGTTTTTT. Translation gives CSATRQATNEKLFF.